This T cell receptor (beta chain) was captured in a study of CD4 T cells in relation to SARS-CoV-2 and coronaviruses. Naive and memory CD4+ T cells were separated from cryopreserved PBMCs. Naive and memory CD4+ T cells were cultured with CEF, then survey-sequenced. Produced via immunoSEQ multiplex PCR; TCRdb's table is partial and in-frame only. Among tens of thousands of clones, 77% were seen once, and the ten largest hold 2.5% to 3.5%. This CDR3 comprises 16 residues. Per the germline V gene, CDR1 is LNHNV and CDR2 is YYDKDF (reference sequence). V trimming: 0 bases; J trimming: 2 bases; junction bases outside the gene matches: 2. Notes on the study in general: In approximately 70% of donors, memory CD4+ clonotypes crossrecognized SARS-CoV-2 and at least one common cold coronavirus spike.

Regarding this clone: Antigen unknown.

This clonotype was obtained from an adult with COVID-19. This chain uses TRBV15 with TRBJ2-1; TRBD2 matches 9 bases. The sequenced material came from memory CD4+ T cells from PBMCs, cultured in vitro. CDR3 DNA: TGTGCCACCAGCAGAGATCCTAGCGGGGCCTACAATGAGCAGTTCTTC. Its translation: CATSRDPSGAYNEQFF.